Reported below is one T cell receptor (beta chain). The antigen remains unidentified. This specimen comes from a study of metastatic and nonmetastatic thyroid tumors. The overall study: Repertoire data that came from the blood and tumor or nodule tissue of malignant and benign thyroid patients were compared. General study results and limits: Malignant tumors reportedly showed significantly higher TCR beta diversity than benign nodules in both blood and tumor.

The CDR3 consists of 13 residues. Trimming pared 3 bases from V and 7 bases from J, leaving 10 bases between. Germline CDR1 and CDR2: LNHDA and SQIVND (reference sequence). Ahead of thyroid surgery, no patient had received treatment of any kind. Original methodology: What underpinned the distant-metastasis classifier for papillary thyroid cancer was the set of CDR3 differences across clinicopathological groups. TCRdb redid the clone calls on the PCR reads using MiXCR. Here the V and J calls rest on TCRdb's processing, not on the authors' analysis. Among about 16,000 clones listed, 30% to 40% were seen once.

The chain recombines TRBV19 with TRBJ1-5; D is perhaps TRBD1 (5 bases). This clonotype was obtained from a male donor with papillary thyroid cancer or a benign thyroid nodule (not recorded which). Some clones in this sample may be carry-over from other donors' samples. Sequenced: tumor tissue. The CDR3 is CASSMDILQPQHF. In DNA, the CDR3 is TGTGCCAGTAGTATGGACATTTTACAGCCCCAGCATTTT. Full variable domain (outside the CDR3, taken from reference TRBV19 and TRBJ1-5): DGGITQSPKYLFRKEGQNVTLSCEQNLNHDAMYWYRQDPGQGLRLIYYSQIVNDFQKGDIAEGYSVSREKKESFPLTVTSAQKNPTAFYLCASSMDILQPQHFGDGTRLSIL.